These 28 T cell receptor beta chains share one sample of origin, sequenced in a study of blood T cell repertoires in COVID-19. Using immunoSEQ multiplex PCR, the repertoire was profiled, and TCRdb retains in-frame clones only, with some absent. The sample records 200,000 to 250,000 clones, around 86% being singletons. The sequenced sample was peripheral blood. All receptors derive from a woman aged 45 to 65 with COVID-19, enrolled during active disease.

This chain connects TRBV5-1 to TRBJ2-6; D not resolved. The CDR3 covers 15 residues. Trimming removed 3 bases at V and 2 bases at J, with 9 bases between. Germline V gene data show CDR1 as SGHRS and CDR2 as YFSETQ. This chain's CDR3 is CASSSEVAGANVLTF. CDR3 DNA sequence: TGCGCCAGCAGCTCAGAGGTAGCTGGGGCCAACGTCCTGACTTTC.

This chain joins TRBV6-5 and TRBJ1-2; TRBD1 matches 8 bases. J lost 7 bases, V lost 8 bases, and 9 bases had no gene match. The CDR3 is 13 residues long. Germline loops: CDR1 MNHEY, CDR2 SVGAGI. The CDR3 DNA sequence: TGTGCCAGCGGGCGACAGGGGTGGATTGGCTACACCTTC. Protein: CASGRQGWIGYTF.

The chain carries TRBV28 and TRBJ1-3; tentative D call: TRBD1 (5 bases). The CDR3 is made up of 15 amino acids. Per germline, CDR1 MDHEN and CDR2 SYDVKM. V dropped 8 bases and J dropped 2 bases, with 16 bases sitting between them. CDR3 nucleotide sequence: TGTGCCAGCTTAATTGGCGGGGGGACTGGAAACACCATATATTTT. Residues: CASLIGGGTGNTIYF. Full variable domain (remainder filled in from reference TRBV28 and TRBJ1-3): DVKVTQSSRYLVKRTGEKVFLECVQDMDHENMFWYRQDPGLGLRLIYFSYDVKMKEKGDIPEGYSVSREKKERFSLILESASTNQTSMYLCASLIGGGTGNTIYFGEGSWLTVV.

This chain connects TRBV12-3 or TRBV12-4 to TRBJ1-5; D is unresolved. The CDR3 runs to 13 residues. Trimming stripped 2 bases from V and 4 bases from J, with 6 bases between. This CDR3 is CASSLSFNQPQHF. The CDR3 nucleotides read TGTGCCAGCAGTTTATCTTTTAATCAGCCCCAGCATTTT.

V and J are TRBV5-4 and TRBJ1-2; 7 bases are shared with TRBD1. CDR1 SGHNT and CDR2 YYREEE come from the germline V gene (reference sequence). The CDR3 is 13 amino acids. V lost 4 bases, J lost 7 bases, and 7 bases stayed unmatched. The CDR3 DNA is TGTGCCAGCAGCCTCGGACAGGTGCGTGGCTACACCTTC. It yields the protein CASSLGQVRGYTF.

V gene TRBV24-1 combines with J gene TRBJ2-5; D gene ambiguous. V shed 3 bases and J shed 5 bases, with 6 bases lying between them. The length of the CDR3 is 12 residues. CDR1 and CDR2 from the germline V gene are KGHDR and SFDVKD. The CDR3 sequence: CATSDRVETQYF. The DNA of the CDR3 is TGTGCCACCAGTGATCGCGTTGAGACCCAGTACTTC.

The chain employs TRBV19 and TRBJ2-5; 8 bases match TRBD2. Germline assignment: CDR1 LNHDA and CDR2 SQIVND (reference sequence). The V and J ends lost 9 bases and 5 bases, in that order; junction bases with no gene match: 5. CDR3 length equals 12 residues. The CDR3 sequence is CASSGGEETQYF. For the CDR3, the DNA is TGTGCCAGCTCGGGGGGGGAGGAGACCCAGTACTTC.

The chain combines TRBV12-3 or TRBV12-4 with TRBJ1-5; D is possibly TRBD1 (6 bases). The CDR3 extends over 13 amino acids. V dropped 7 bases and J dropped 5 bases, with 12 bases sitting between them. The CDR3 DNA is TGTGCCAGCAATGGACAGCCCTATCAGCCCCAGCATTTT. It encodes CASNGQPYQPQHF.

This chain uses TRBV6-5 with TRBJ2-7; no clear D. V dropped 6 bases and J dropped 0 bases, with 12 bases sitting between them. Germline V gene sequence: CDR1 MNHEY, CDR2 SVGAGI. The CDR3 is 14 residues long. This CDR3 is CASRLIQSSYEQYV. Written as DNA, the CDR3 is TGTGCCAGCAGACTAATCCAAAGCTCCTACGAGCAGTACGTC.

The chain couples TRBV28 to TRBJ1-2; D may be TRBD1 (6 bases). The germline CDR1 and CDR2 sequences are MDHEN and SYDVKM. V was cut by 8 bases and J by 5 bases, with 12 bases left in between. This CDR3 comprises 12 residues. The CDR3 bases are TGTGCCAGCCGTGGACAGCCGTATGGCTACACCTTC. It translates to CASRGQPYGYTF.

V usage is TRBV11-2 and J usage is TRBJ2-3; D is possibly TRBD1 (5 bases). Germline V gives CDR1 SGHAT, CDR2 FQNNGV. Deletions cut 0 bases from V and 2 bases from J, with 15 bases between. CDR3 size: 17 residues. For the CDR3, the DNA is TGTGCCAGCAGCTTAGATATTGGGGCCGGGCCCACAGATACGCAGTATTTT. Its protein product is CASSLDIGAGPTDTQYF.

The rearrangement links TRBV4-1 to TRBJ2-7, with D perhaps TRBD2 (6 bases). CDR3 length equals 13 residues. V was shortened by 8 bases and J by 2 bases, with 13 bases between the two germline ends. Germline CDR1 MGHRA, CDR2 YSYEKL. In DNA, the CDR3 is TGCGCCAGCGGCGGGACCACTCCCTACGAGCAGTACGTC. Its protein is CASGGTTPYEQYV.

This chain connects TRBV12-3 or TRBV12-4 to TRBJ1-1, with D maybe TRBD1 (6 bases). V lost 6 bases, J lost 5 bases, and 10 bases lay in between. This CDR3 contains 12 residues. DNA of the CDR3: TGTGCCAGCAGAAACAGGGATACTGAAGCTTTCTTT. Protein product: CASRNRDTEAFF.

The rearrangement joins TRBV10-1 to TRBJ2-3; no reliable D call. The CDR3 spans 13 residues. V dropped 3 bases and J dropped 5 bases, with 9 bases sitting between them. Germline V gives CDR1 WNHNN, CDR2 SYGVQD (reference sequence). The CDR3 DNA is TGCGCCAGCAGTGACCCGGGTAGAGATACGCAGTATTTT. Its translation is CASSDPGRDTQYF.

This chain uses TRBV3-1 (or the pseudogene TRBV3-2) with TRBJ2-1, with 7 bases identical to TRBD2. Unmatched junction bases numbered 8, after V lost 4 bases and J lost 5 bases. The CDR3 contains 15 residues. Germline CDR1 and CDR2: LGHDT and YNNKEL (reference sequence). CDR3 sequence (DNA): TGTGCCAGCAGCCCCGTGGGGGGGACTAACAATGAGCAGTTCTTC. Translating it yields CASSPVGGTNNEQFF.

Only a few counts were recorded for this clone. The DNA of the CDR3 is TGTGCCTGGACAGGTGGCTCTGGAAACACCATATATTTT. Translation: CAWTGGSGNTIYF. The chain is built from TRBV30 and TRBJ1-3; no definite D call. This CDR3 is 13 amino acids long. Germline assignment: CDR1 GTSNPN and CDR2 SVGIG (reference sequence). V was clipped by 4 bases and J by 0 bases, with 7 bases between them.

The chain links TRBV3-1 (or the pseudogene TRBV3-2) to TRBJ2-1, with 10 nucleotides matching TRBD2. CDR3 length equals 16 residues. Looked up from germline, CDR1 is LGHDT and CDR2 is YNNKEL (reference sequence). V shed 4 bases and J 4 bases; nucleotides not matched to a gene: 7. The CDR3 region is CASSPWSGGVYNEQFF. Written as DNA, the CDR3 is TGTGCCAGCAGCCCTTGGAGCGGGGGGGTTTACAATGAGCAGTTCTTC.

The chain links TRBV6-1 to TRBJ2-6; TRBD1 aligns across 9 bases. CDR3 length: 17 residues. Germline CDR1 and CDR2: MNHNS and SASEGT. The V gene end was trimmed by 2 bases and the J gene end by 4 bases; junction bases not matched to a gene: 6. Written as DNA, the CDR3 is TGTGCCAGCAGTGAATACGGGACAGGGAACGGGGCCAACGTCCTGACTTTC. As protein: CASSEYGTGNGANVLTF.

The chain has TRBV19 and TRBJ1-1, with D possibly matching TRBD1 (6 bases). CDR1 and CDR2 (germline): LNHDA, SQIVND (reference sequence). The ends were cut back, 0 bases at V and 9 bases at J, with 11 bases in the middle. CDR3 length: 13 residues. The CDR3 sequence is CASSIETDRKAFF. Written as DNA, the CDR3 is TGTGCCAGTAGTATAGAAACCGACAGGAAAGCTTTCTTT.

J is TRBJ1-1 and V is TRBV24-1; no firm D call. V gave up 4 bases and J gave up 12 bases, with 14 bases separating them. The CDR3 totals 12 residues. Looked up from germline, CDR1 is KGHDR and CDR2 is SFDVKD. CDR3 in amino acids: CATSDLDLVTFF. CDR3 nucleotide sequence: TGTGCCACCAGTGACCTGGACTTAGTGACTTTCTTT.

The genes are TRBV5-1 and TRBJ1-5; D might be TRBD1 (5 bases). The length of the CDR3 is 15 residues. V lost 0 bases, J lost 5 bases, and 12 bases lay in between. CDR1 and CDR2 from the germline V gene are SGHRS and YFSETQ. The CDR3 protein is CASSLAGGTHQPQHF. The DNA of the CDR3 is TGCGCCAGCAGCTTGGCCGGGGGGACGCATCAGCCCCAGCATTTT.

The rearrangement joins TRBV5-1 to TRBJ1-6; TRBD1 might be the D (6 bases). Trimming removed 4 bases at V and 7 bases at J, with 15 bases between. Looked up from germline, CDR1 is SGHRS and CDR2 is YFSETQ. The CDR3 totals 15 residues. The CDR3 spells CASSRTAGVNSPLHF. Written as DNA, the CDR3 is TGCGCCAGCAGCCGGACAGCGGGAGTCAATTCACCCCTCCACTTT.

This clone was seen only a few times. The chain is built from TRBV12-5 and TRBJ1-5; D unclear. Germline values: CDR1 LGHNT, CDR2 FRNRAP. The CDR3 loop spans 14 amino acids. Trimming cost V 2 bases and J 3 bases, with 8 bases left between them. CDR3 bases: TGTGCTAGTGGTTTGATCCCAAACAATCAGCCCCAGCATTTT. Translated: CASGLIPNNQPQHF.

This clone has just a few counts. The sample has other DNA sequences that encode this CDR3 too. The chain uses TRBV18 and TRBJ2-7; 10 positions agree with TRBD1. The V segment lost 4 bases and the J segment 3 bases; nucleotides outside the gene matches: 0. The CDR3 consists of 13 residues. Germline values: CDR1 KGHSH, CDR2 LQKENI. Here the CDR3 reads CASSRDRGYEQYF. Here the CDR3 DNA reads TGTGCCAGCTCACGGGACAGGGGCTACGAGCAGTACTTC.

The genes are TRBV11-3 and TRBJ1-1; no clear D. The CDR3 totals 14 residues. Looked up from germline, CDR1 is SGHNT and CDR2 is YENEEA. The V and J ends lost 2 bases and 0 bases respectively, with 7 bases between them. The CDR3 here is CASSLPRMNTEAFF. Here the CDR3 DNA reads TGTGCCAGCAGCTTACCCAGAATGAACACTGAAGCTTTCTTT. The entire variable domain, with the rest obtained from reference TRBV11-3 and TRBJ1-1, is as follows: EAGVVQSPRYKIIEKKQPVAFWCNPISGHNTLYWYLQNLGQGPELLIRYENEEAVDDSQLPKDRFSAERLKGVDSTLKIQPAELGDSAVYLCASSLPRMNTEAFFGQGTRLTVV.

This sequence joins TRBV5-8 and TRBJ1-1; no definite D call. This CDR3 comprises 15 residues. V was clipped by 2 bases and J by 9 bases, with 20 bases between them. The germline gives CDR1 SGHTS, CDR2 YDEGEE. DNA of the CDR3: TGTGCCAGCAGCTTTAGAAGGCAAATTGGGAGGAAAGCTTTCTTT. Protein: CASSFRRQIGRKAFF.

This sequence joins TRBV6-2 or TRBV6-3 and TRBJ1-2; D is uncertain. V lost 7 bases, J lost 1 base, and 19 bases lay in between. The CDR3 has 16 amino acids. Germline V gene sequence: CDR1 MNHEY, CDR2 SVGEGT. The CDR3 DNA reads as TGTGCCAGCACCCCAGCCCAAAGGAGGGTTAACTATGGCTACACCTTC. As protein: CASTPAQRRVNYGYTF.

J is TRBJ1-1 and V is TRBV7-9; D is undetermined. The CDR3 has 13 residues. The V gene lost 1 base and the J gene lost 11 bases, with 14 bases spanning the gap. Germline V gives CDR1 SEHNR, CDR2 FQNEAQ (reference sequence). DNA for the CDR3: TGTGCCAGCAGCTTAGTGGAGAGGGAATCGGCTTTCTTT. This codes for CASSLVERESAFF.